This entry concerns a single T cell receptor beta chain. Antigen specificity is unknown. A clone one base away is much larger, so this may be a read error. This CDR3 has 15 residues. CDR1 and CDR2 (germline): MNHNS, SASEGT. Trimming cost V 8 bases and J 10 bases; bases outside gene matches: 10. This entry comes from a study of tumor and adjacent non-tumor tissue in lung cancer. Study information: On average, productive TCRbeta reads reached about 4.17 million per sample. Points from the study as a whole: Normal lung showed higher cumulative top 100 clone frequency than tumor. Significantly higher TCR diversity was found in tumor than normal lung.

Three rounds of nested PCR, following a modified ARM-PCR protocol, produced the TCRbeta library. One entry per CDR3 protein results from TCRdb running MiXCR on the multiplex PCR reads. The sample lists roughly 90,000 distinct CDR3 sequences, around 80% occurring once. No cell sorting was done before RNA was extracted from the tissue. Distant lung tissue was collected more than 3 cm away from the tumor edge. Between August and November 2014, newly diagnosed, chemotherapy-naive lung cancer patients underwent thoracic surgery in China. The source is a woman aged 45 to 65 with non-small cell lung cancer. Source material: distant non-tumor lung tissue. The chain couples TRBV6-1 to TRBJ2-1; 14 bases agree with TRBD2. CDR3 region: CASLQGLAGVGEQFF. The DNA of the CDR3 is TGTGCCAGCCTCCAGGGACTAGCGGGAGTAGGGGAGCAGTTCTTC.